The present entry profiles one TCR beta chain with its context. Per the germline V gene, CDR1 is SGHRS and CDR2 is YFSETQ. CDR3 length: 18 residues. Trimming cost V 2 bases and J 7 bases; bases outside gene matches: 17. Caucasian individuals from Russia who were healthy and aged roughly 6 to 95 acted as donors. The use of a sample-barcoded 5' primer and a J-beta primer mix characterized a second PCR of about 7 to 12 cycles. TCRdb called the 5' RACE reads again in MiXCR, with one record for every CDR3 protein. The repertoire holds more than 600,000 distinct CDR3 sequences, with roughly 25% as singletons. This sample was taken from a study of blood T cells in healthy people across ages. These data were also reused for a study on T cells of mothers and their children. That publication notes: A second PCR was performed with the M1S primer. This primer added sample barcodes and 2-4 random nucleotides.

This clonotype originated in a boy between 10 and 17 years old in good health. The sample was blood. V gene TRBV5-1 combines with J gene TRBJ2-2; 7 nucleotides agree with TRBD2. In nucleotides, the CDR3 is TGCGCCAGCAGCTTCTACTGGAGGGGTGCTAGCGGTAACGGGGAGCTGTTTTTT. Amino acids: CASSFYWRGASGNGELFF.